This is a list of T cell receptor beta chains from one sample in a study of cytomegalovirus exposure and HLA in healthy donors. The table came from immunoSEQ multiplex PCR; TCRdb's copy has only in-frame clones and leaves some out. The listing records some 62,000 clones. Sample: PBMCs. Source of these receptors: a man aged 30-40 years in good health and CMV-seropositive. CDR3s include the opening cysteine and the closing phenylalanine or tryptophan. A D gene is named only where the DNA matches it firmly.

J,D,V,CDR3,DNA
TRBJ2-3,TRBD1,TRBV7-8,CASSLGPGQGADTQYF,TGTGCCAGCAGCTTAGGTCCGGGACAGGGGGCAGATACGCAGTATTTT
TRBJ2-7,TRBD1,TRBV18,CASSPGQGAYEQYF,TGTGCCAGCTCACCAGGACAGGGGGCTTACGAGCAGTACTTC
TRBJ2-1,TRBD2,TRBV5-1,CASTTGLGDNEQFF,TGCGCCAGCACCACGGGACTAGGAGACAATGAGCAGTTCTTC
TRBJ2-7,.,TRBV30,CAWSVSGRVREQYF,TGTGCCTGGAGTGTATCGGGAAGGGTCCGGGAGCAGTACTTC
TRBJ2-3,TRBD1,TRBV29-1,CSARGDRDTDTQYF,TGCAGCGCACGAGGCGACAGGGACACAGATACGCAGTATTTT
TRBJ2-7,.,TRBV30,CAWNWGHYEQYF,TGTGCCTGGAATTGGGGCCACTACGAGCAGTACTTC
TRBJ2-5,.,TRBV6-1,CASSDVRQETQYF,TGTGCCAGCAGTGACGTCAGACAAGAGACCCAGTACTTC
TRBJ2-1,TRBD2,TRBV5-1,CASGTSGGPGEQFF,TGCGCCAGCGGGACTAGCGGGGGGCCTGGTGAGCAGTTCTTC
TRBJ2-3,.,TRBV9,CASSVGGLSSTDTQYF,TGTGCCAGCAGCGTAGGAGGCCTTTCTAGCACAGATACGCAGTATTTT
TRBJ2-1,TRBD2,TRBV6-6,CASSYAGGFNEQFF,TGTGCCAGCAGTTACGCGGGAGGATTTAATGAGCAGTTCTTC
TRBJ2-1,TRBD2,TRBV6-6,CASSSSGYDNEQFF,TGTGCCAGCAGTTCTAGCGGGTATGACAATGAGCAGTTCTTC
TRBJ2-7,.,TRBV7-2,CASSWAQGSPYEQYF,TGTGCCAGCAGCTGGGCACAGGGATCCCCCTACGAGCAGTACTTC
TRBJ1-5,TRBD1,TRBV10-3,CAISRQGLYSNQPQHF,TGTGCCATCAGTCGACAGGGATTGTATAGCAATCAGCCCCAGCATTTT
TRBJ2-3,TRBD2,TRBV11-3,CASGPRLAGVEDTQYF,TGTGCCAGCGGACCCCGACTAGCGGGGGTGGAAGATACGCAGTATTTT
TRBJ1-5,.,TRBV5-1,CASSPRGGEEPQHF,TGCGCCAGCAGCCCCCGTGGAGGCGAAGAACCCCAGCATTTT
TRBJ1-4,TRBD1,TRBV4-3,CASSRSPGQTNEKLFF,TGCGCCAGCAGCCGGTCCCCGGGACAGACTAATGAAAAACTGTTTTTT
TRBJ1-1,.,TRBV25-1,CASSHPGSDTEAFF,TGTGCCAGCAGCCACCCAGGGTCGGACACTGAAGCTTTCTTT
TRBJ2-1,TRBD2,TRBV5-1,CASSPMLAGDGNEQFF,TGCGCCAGCAGCCCTATGCTAGCGGGAGATGGCAATGAGCAGTTCTTC
TRBJ2-7,.,TRBV27,CASRDWAGRHEQYF,TGTGCCAGCCGCGACTGGGCGGGGCGCCACGAGCAGTACTTC
TRBJ1-2,.,TRBV19,CASTVGRTLRNGYTF,TGTGCCAGTACCGTCGGACGGACACTAAGGAATGGCTACACCTTC
TRBJ1-4,TRBD1,TRBV5-1,CASSPGTGPEKLFF,TGCGCCAGCAGCCCCGGGACAGGCCCTGAAAAACTGTTTTTT
TRBJ2-7,.,TRBV29-1,CSVDSGDTKEQYF,TGCAGCGTTGATTCGGGGGATACTAAAGAGCAGTACTTC
TRBJ2-7,TRBD1,TRBV25-1,CASSDKNRGPYEQYF,TGTGCCAGCAGTGACAAAAACAGGGGTCCCTACGAGCAGTACTTC
TRBJ1-5,TRBD1,TRBV19,CASNRTGASGNQPQHF,TGTGCCAGTAACCGGACAGGGGCAAGTGGCAATCAGCCCCAGCATTTT
TRBJ2-2,TRBD1,TRBV11-2,CASSPRSQGQMNTGELFF,TGTGCCAGCAGCCCACGCTCTCAGGGACAGATGAACACCGGGGAGCTGTTTTTT
TRBJ2-7,.,TRBV30,CAWDNAYEQYF,TGTGCCTGGGACAACGCCTACGAGCAGTACTTC
TRBJ2-7,.,TRBV29-1,CSVEDTGNYEQYF,TGCAGCGTTGAAGATACGGGTAACTACGAGCAGTACTTC
TRBJ1-4,.,TRBV5-1,CASSLPSGVATNEKLFF,TGCGCCAGCAGCTTGCCCTCGGGGGTGGCAACTAATGAAAAACTGTTTTTT
TRBJ2-3,TRBD2,TRBV19,CASSKPGTSPRGDTQYF,TGTGCCAGTAGTAAGCCTGGGACTAGTCCCCGGGGAGATACGCAGTATTTT
TRBJ1-2,TRBD1,TRBV5-1,CASSSGQGSGGYTF,TGCGCCAGCAGCTCGGGACAGGGGTCCGGAGGCTACACCTTC